A selection of T cell receptor beta chains follows, all from one sample in a study of CD8 T cells in ankylosing spondylitis. TCRdb reprocessed the 5' RACE reads with MiXCR, giving one entry per CDR3 protein. The top ten clones hold roughly 8% of a sample with 250,000 to 350,000 distinct CDR3 sequences, roughly 20% of them seen once. What was sequenced was blood, either unsorted or a sorted T cell fraction (not recorded which). The source is a male donor with ankylosing spondylitis or in good health (not recorded which). Each CDR3 is given with its conserved first and last residue. D genes are given only for firm matches. The size entry is marked missing in some rows and otherwise reads once, few, many or a size class.

>TRBJ1-6|-|TRBV20-1|-
CSATEGPLNSPLHF
TGCAGTGCCACTGAGGGCCCACTTAATTCACCCCTCCACTTT
>TRBJ2-2|few|TRBV6-5|-
CASSYDRTNTGELFF
TGTGCCAGCAGTTATGACAGGACCAACACCGGGGAGCTGTTTTTT
>TRBJ2-2|few|TRBV7-7|-
CASLDSGGTGELFF
TGTGCCAGCTTAGATAGCGGAGGAACCGGGGAGCTGTTTTTT
>TRBJ1-2|many|TRBV6-5|-
CASSYSGQNGYTF
TGTGCCAGCAGTTACTCTGGACAGAATGGCTACACCTTC
>TRBJ2-2|-|TRBV4-1|TRBD1
CASSQVQTGQGTGELFF
TGCGCCAGCAGCCAAGTACAAACGGGACAGGGGACCGGGGAGCTGTTTTTT
>TRBJ2-3|-|TRBV7-2|-
CASSLRRAGDTQYF
TGTGCCAGCAGCTTAAGAAGGGCCGGGGATACGCAGTATTTT
>TRBJ2-6|-|TRBV12-3/TRBV12-4|-
CASSSRQTGSWANVLTF
TGTGCCAGCAGTTCCCGCCAAACAGGGTCCTGGGCCAACGTCCTGACTTTC
>TRBJ2-5|few|TRBV6-1|TRBD1
CASIRQGATAQYF
TGTGCCAGCATCCGACAGGGGGCAACGGCCCAGTACTTC
>TRBJ2-5|-|TRBV20-1|-
CSARGAVQETQYF
TGCAGTGCTAGAGGGGCAGTCCAAGAGACCCAGTACTTC
>TRBJ2-1|few|TRBV4-1|-
CASSQSLVNEQFF
TGCGCCAGCAGCCAAAGTTTGGTCAATGAGCAGTTCTTC
>TRBJ2-1|many|TRBV10-3|TRBD2
CAISESTSHEQFF
TGTGCCATCAGTGAGTCGACTAGCCATGAGCAGTTCTTC
>TRBJ1-4|-|TRBV5-1|-
CASSLGTEGREKLFF
TGCGCCAGCAGCTTGGGCACAGAGGGCCGGGAAAAACTGTTTTTT
>TRBJ2-3|few|TRBV4-2|TRBD2
CASSRTSGAQGSTQYF
TGTGCCAGCAGCCGGACTAGCGGGGCGCAGGGTAGTACGCAGTATTTT
>TRBJ1-2|few|TRBV12-3/TRBV12-4|-
CASSADSGYTF
TGTGCCAGCAGTGCTGACAGTGGCTACACCTTC
>TRBJ1-2|-|TRBV27|-
CASSLSGQVNYGYTF
TGTGCCAGCAGTTTATCCGGACAAGTTAACTATGGCTACACCTTC
>TRBJ2-5|-|TRBV15|-
CATSSRGRETQYF
TGTGCCACCAGCTCTCGAGGTCGAGAGACCCAGTACTTC
>TRBJ2-3|-|TRBV7-8|TRBD2
CASTITGTSLITDTQYF
TGTGCCAGCACCATAACCGGGACTAGCCTCATTACAGATACGCAGTATTTT
>TRBJ2-3|few|TRBV5-5|-
CASSFLGTSDTQYF
TGTGCCAGCAGCTTTTTAGGGACATCAGATACGCAGTATTTT
>TRBJ1-3|few|TRBV29-1|-
CSVEEGRGNTIYF
TGCAGCGTTGAGGAAGGAAGAGGAAACACCATATATTTT
>TRBJ2-2|-|TRBV18|-
CASSPPVENPGELFF
TGTGCCAGCTCACCACCTGTGGAGAACCCCGGGGAGCTGTTTTTT
>TRBJ1-5|few|TRBV27|TRBD1
CASSLSRRGDQPQHF
TGTGCCAGCAGTTTATCACGCAGGGGGGATCAGCCCCAGCATTTT
>TRBJ2-3|few|TRBV9|TRBD2
CASSGGGPDTQYF
TGTGCCAGCAGCGGGGGAGGGCCGGATACGCAGTATTTT
>TRBJ1-5|few|TRBV6-6|TRBD1
CASSYVQGGNQPQHF
TGTGCCAGCAGTTACGTACAGGGGGGGAATCAGCCCCAGCATTTT
>TRBJ2-1|few|TRBV5-1|-
CASRADEYNEQFF
TGCGCCAGCAGGGCTGATGAGTACAATGAGCAGTTCTTC
>TRBJ1-1|many|TRBV6-5|-
CASRGVAEAFF
TGTGCCAGCAGGGGGGTGGCTGAAGCTTTCTTT
>TRBJ2-1|-|TRBV27|TRBD1
CASSRTGDRGRDEQFF
TGTGCCAGCAGCCGTACCGGGGACAGGGGGCGGGATGAGCAGTTCTTC
>TRBJ1-5|few|TRBV10-3|-
CAIRVGQNQPQHF
TGTGCCATCAGGGTAGGACAGAATCAGCCCCAGCATTTT
>TRBJ2-2|-|TRBV5-6|-
CASSFSPKNTGELFF
TGTGCCAGCAGCTTTTCCCCGAAGAACACCGGGGAGCTGTTTTTT
>TRBJ1-1|few|TRBV7-3|TRBD1
CASSFGDRPNTEAFF
TGTGCCAGCAGCTTTGGGGACAGGCCGAACACTGAAGCTTTCTTT
>TRBJ2-1|-|TRBV12-3/TRBV12-4|TRBD1
CASGWTGSYNEQFF
TGTGCCAGCGGATGGACAGGGTCATACAATGAGCAGTTCTTC
>TRBJ2-2|-|TRBV6-1|-
CATIRLHTGELFF
TGTGCCACCATCCGGCTACACACCGGGGAGCTGTTTTTT
>TRBJ2-5|many|TRBV20-1|TRBD1
CSAGSGTGGRGTQYF
TGCAGTGCTGGTTCCGGGACAGGGGGTAGAGGGACCCAGTACTTC
>TRBJ2-2|-|TRBV5-5|TRBD2
CASSTVPGLAGAPGELFF
TGTGCCAGCAGCACTGTCCCGGGACTAGCGGGAGCTCCCGGGGAGCTGTTTTTT
>TRBJ2-3|few|TRBV12-3/TRBV12-4|-
CASSFRPDRRDTQYF
TGTGCCAGCAGTTTCCGCCCTGACAGGAGAGATACGCAGTATTTT
>TRBJ1-5|-|TRBV15|-
CATSRPGGDQPQHF
TGTGCCACCAGCAGGCCGGGTGGGGATCAGCCCCAGCATTTT
>TRBJ1-2|-|TRBV3-1|TRBD1
CASSLAGGYGYTF
TGTGCCAGCAGCCTTGCAGGGGGCTATGGCTACACCTTC
>TRBJ2-3|many|TRBV9|-
CASSGQMRARADTQYF
TGTGCCAGCAGCGGTCAGATGCGGGCCCGCGCAGATACGCAGTATTTT
>TRBJ1-5|many|TRBV2|-
CASSGQGSNQPQHF
TGTGCCAGCAGTGGGCAGGGTAGCAATCAGCCCCAGCATTTT
>TRBJ1-5|few|TRBV7-3|-
CASRSGGGQPQHF
TGTGCCAGCAGATCCGGGGGAGGTCAGCCCCAGCATTTT
>TRBJ2-3|-|TRBV9|TRBD2
CASSSNGGAWGTQYF
TGTGCCAGCAGCTCCAACGGGGGGGCCTGGGGTACGCAGTATTTT
>TRBJ1-5|-|TRBV4-2|-
CASSQKHGSNQPQHF
TGTGCCAGCAGCCAAAAACATGGTAGCAATCAGCCCCAGCATTTT
>TRBJ2-1|few|TRBV4-2|-
CASSHLGSYNEQFF
TGTGCCAGCAGCCATTTGGGGTCCTACAATGAGCAGTTCTTC
>TRBJ2-5|many|TRBV29-1|TRBD2
CSASEGGGETQYF
TGCAGCGCGAGCGAGGGCGGGGGAGAGACCCAGTACTTC
>TRBJ1-3|-|TRBV4-1|TRBD1
CASTTGQGPGNTIYF
TGCGCCAGCACGACAGGACAGGGCCCTGGAAACACCATATATTTT
>TRBJ2-1|-|TRBV11-2|-
CASSLELRNSYNEQFF
TGTGCCAGCAGCTTAGAATTGCGGAACTCCTACAATGAGCAGTTCTTC
>TRBJ1-1|few|TRBV25-1|TRBD1
CASVGTGNSEAFF
TGTGCCAGCGTCGGGACAGGGAACTCTGAAGCTTTCTTT
>TRBJ1-2|many|TRBV5-8|-
CASSLNTVGGYTF
TGTGCCAGCAGCTTGAATACAGTGGGGGGCTACACCTTC
>TRBJ2-2|few|TRBV7-8|TRBD2
CASSTSGINTGELFF
TGTGCCAGCAGCACTAGCGGCATTAACACCGGGGAGCTGTTTTTT
>TRBJ1-3|many|TRBV12-3/TRBV12-4|-
CASDDRPGASGNTIYF
TGTGCCAGCGATGACCGGCCAGGGGCCTCTGGAAACACCATATATTTT
>TRBJ1-6|many|TRBV10-3|-
CAISGGPNSPLHF
TGTGCCATCAGTGGTGGTCCTAATTCACCCCTCCACTTT
>TRBJ2-1|few|TRBV29-1|-
CSVVSLSPNEQFF
TGCAGCGTTGTGAGTTTAAGTCCCAATGAGCAGTTCTTC
>TRBJ2-1|few|TRBV28|-
CASSFSEQFF
TGTGCCAGCAGTTTCAGTGAGCAGTTCTTC